A selection of T cell receptor beta chains follows, all from one sample in a study of blood T cell repertoires in COVID-19. Sequencing was performed with immunoSEQ multiplex PCR; in TCRdb, only in-frame clones are kept and a portion is missing. The sample contains around 72,000 clones, approximately 87% of which appear only once. The material sequenced was peripheral blood. The receptors were sampled from a woman older than 75 with acute or convalescent COVID-19. Each CDR3 is given with its conserved first and last residue. The D gene is left open where the match is weak. Clone size appears in some rows only: once, few, many, or a class for an expanded clone.

J gene: TRBJ1-1; V gene: TRBV4-2; clone size: .; CDR3 length: 15; D gene: TRBD1; CDR3 DNA: TGTGCCAGCAGCCAATCCGGGACAGGGATACCTGAAGCTTTCTTT; CDR3 protein: CASSQSGTGIPEAFF
J gene: TRBJ2-1; V gene: TRBV27; clone size: .; CDR3 length: 17; D gene: TRBD1; CDR3 DNA: TGTGCCAGCAGTTTAGGTGTAGGGGGACAGAACCTAAATGAGCAGTTCTTC; CDR3 protein: CASSLGVGGQNLNEQFF
J gene: TRBJ1-3; V gene: TRBV5-1; clone size: .; CDR3 length: 15; D gene: TRBD1; CDR3 DNA: TGCGCCAGCAGCTCACAGGGGGCAGGAGGAAACACCATATATTTT; CDR3 protein: CASSSQGAGGNTIYF
J gene: TRBJ1-1; V gene: TRBV29-1; clone size: .; CDR3 length: 13; D gene: .; CDR3 DNA: TGCAGCGTTGAAGCCCCCCTACAGTCTGTAGCTTTCTTT; CDR3 protein: CSVEAPLQSVAFF
J gene: TRBJ1-2; V gene: TRBV21-1; clone size: .; CDR3 length: 14; D gene: .; CDR3 DNA: TGTGCCAGCCCAAGGACAGGGTCGGCCTATGGCTACACCTTC; CDR3 protein: CASPRTGSAYGYTF
J gene: TRBJ1-1; V gene: TRBV4-1; clone size: .; CDR3 length: 15; D gene: .; CDR3 DNA: TGCGCCAGCAGCCAAGATTTTGGCAGGGTCACTGAAGCTTTCTTT; CDR3 protein: CASSQDFGRVTEAFF
J gene: TRBJ2-3; V gene: TRBV5-1; clone size: .; CDR3 length: 15; D gene: .; CDR3 DNA: TGCGCCAGCAGCGGGAGCGGGCCCAGCACAGATACGCAGTATTTT; CDR3 protein: CASSGSGPSTDTQYF
J gene: TRBJ2-7; V gene: TRBV6-5; clone size: .; CDR3 length: 15; D gene: .; CDR3 DNA: TGTGCCAGCAGTTCCTCGGCACAGGGCATCTACGAGCAGTACTTC; CDR3 protein: CASSSSAQGIYEQYF
J gene: TRBJ2-2; V gene: TRBV24-1; clone size: once; CDR3 length: 16; D gene: TRBD2; CDR3 DNA: TGTGCCACCAGTGACCCTAAGACTAGCGGGATTGGGGAGCTGTTTTTT; CDR3 protein: CATSDPKTSGIGELFF
J gene: TRBJ1-2; V gene: TRBV10-3; clone size: .; CDR3 length: 12; D gene: TRBD1; CDR3 DNA: TGTGCCATCAGTTTGGACAGGGCCGGCTACACCTTC; CDR3 protein: CAISLDRAGYTF
J gene: TRBJ2-1; V gene: TRBV29-1; clone size: .; CDR3 length: 13; D gene: TRBD2; CDR3 DNA: TGCAGCGCTCCAACTAGCGACCACAATGAGCAGTTCTTC; CDR3 protein: CSAPTSDHNEQFF
J gene: TRBJ1-5; V gene: TRBV2; clone size: few; CDR3 length: 11; D gene: .; CDR3 DNA: TGTGCCAGCAGTGACAGACAGCCCCAGCATTTT; CDR3 protein: CASSDRQPQHF
J gene: TRBJ2-2; V gene: TRBV11-3; clone size: .; CDR3 length: 16; D gene: TRBD2; CDR3 DNA: TGTGCCAGCAGCTTACCCCGGGGGGGGGTCACCGGGGAGCTGTTTTTT; CDR3 protein: CASSLPRGGVTGELFF